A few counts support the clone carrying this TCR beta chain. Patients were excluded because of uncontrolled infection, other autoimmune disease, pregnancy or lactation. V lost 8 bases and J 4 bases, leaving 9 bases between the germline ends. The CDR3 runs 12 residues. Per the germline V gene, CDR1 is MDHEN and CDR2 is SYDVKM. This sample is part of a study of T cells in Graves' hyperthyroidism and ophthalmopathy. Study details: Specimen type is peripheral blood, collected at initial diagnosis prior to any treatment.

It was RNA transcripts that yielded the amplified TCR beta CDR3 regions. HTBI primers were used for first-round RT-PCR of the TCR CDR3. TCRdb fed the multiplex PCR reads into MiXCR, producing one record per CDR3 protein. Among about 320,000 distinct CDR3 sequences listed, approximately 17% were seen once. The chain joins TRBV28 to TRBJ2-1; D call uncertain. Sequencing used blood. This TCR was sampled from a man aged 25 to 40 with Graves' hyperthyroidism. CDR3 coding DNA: TGTGCCAGCTGGTCTCCTTACAATGAGCAGTTCTTC. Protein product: CASWSPYNEQFF.